This T cell receptor (beta chain) was retrieved from a study of shared clonotypes between healthy human individuals. The CDR3 spans 15 residues. The V end lost 2 bases, the J end lost 0 bases, and 8 bases lay between the germline ends. Germline V gives CDR1 MGHRA, CDR2 YSYEKL. Libraries were prepared by immunoSEQ multiplex PCR; TCRdb keeps only in-frame clonotypes and omits some of them. The table lists more than 1 million clones, 75% to 80% of them singletons, with approximately 0.5% in the top ten. The V call is TRBV4-1, the J call TRBJ1-3; D gene uncertain. Specimen: memory CD4+ T cells from PBMCs. Noted subset: CD45RA-negative fraction. The sequence derives from a man aged 18-30 years in good health. Some clones in this sample may be carry-over from other donors' samples. CDR3 coding DNA: TGCGCCAGCAGCCAACTTCTGGGCTCTGGAAACACCATATATTTT. Translation gives CASSQLLGSGNTIYF.